One and the same sample provided the 3 T cell receptor beta chains below, sequenced in a study of patients and donors after allogeneic stem cell transplantation. TCRdb ran MiXCR on the RT-PCR reads and lists one entry per CDR3 protein. The table includes approximately 220,000 distinct CDR3 sequences, over 30% detected once. The sample taken for sequencing was blood, either unsorted or a sorted T cell fraction (not recorded which). Receptors were obtained from a human donor who was either an allogeneic HSCT recipient or a stem cell or donor lymphocyte infusion donor (not recorded which). It is not recorded whose cells these are; they may come from a transplant donor.

The rearrangement uses TRBV5-1 and TRBJ1-1, with 10 bases that match TRBD1. V shed 3 bases, J shed 1 base, and the junction held 6 bases outside the gene matches. The CDR3 consists of 16 residues. CDR1 is SGHRS, CDR2 YFSETQ, per germline. The CDR3 DNA is TGCGCCAGCAGCTCGCGGACAGGGGGAGCGAACACTGAAGCTTTCTTT. This gives the protein CASSSRTGGANTEAFF.

This clonotype was detected only a few times. J is TRBJ1-2 and V is TRBV29-1; 9 nucleotides match TRBD1. V lost 6 bases, J lost 2 bases, and 1 base stayed unmatched. The CDR3 contains 12 residues. Germline lookup yields CDR1 SQVTM and CDR2 ANQGSEA. The CDR3 nucleotides are TGCAGCGTGGGACAGGGCAACTATGGCTACACCTTC. Encoded protein: CSVGQGNYGYTF.

This sequence joins TRBV4-1 and TRBJ1-6, with TRBD1 matching 7 bases. The CDR3 has 16 residues. CDR1 is MGHRA and CDR2 is YSYEKL in the germline V gene. V shed 4 bases, J shed 9 bases, and the junction held 12 bases outside the gene matches. The CDR3 loop is CASSLMIQGLGSPLHF. In DNA form, the CDR3 reads TGCGCCAGCAGCCTTATGATACAGGGGTTGGGTTCACCCCTCCACTTT.